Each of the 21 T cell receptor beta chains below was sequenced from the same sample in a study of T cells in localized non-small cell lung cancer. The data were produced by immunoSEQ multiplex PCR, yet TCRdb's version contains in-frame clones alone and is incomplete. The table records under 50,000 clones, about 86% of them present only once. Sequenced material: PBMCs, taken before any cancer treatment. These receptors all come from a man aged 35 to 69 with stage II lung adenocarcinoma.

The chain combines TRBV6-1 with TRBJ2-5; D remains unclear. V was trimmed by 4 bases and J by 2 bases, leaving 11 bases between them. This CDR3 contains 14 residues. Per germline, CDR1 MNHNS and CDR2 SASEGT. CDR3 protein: CASSVLSGQETQYF. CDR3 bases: TGTGCCAGCAGTGTCTTGTCAGGTCAAGAGACCCAGTACTTC.

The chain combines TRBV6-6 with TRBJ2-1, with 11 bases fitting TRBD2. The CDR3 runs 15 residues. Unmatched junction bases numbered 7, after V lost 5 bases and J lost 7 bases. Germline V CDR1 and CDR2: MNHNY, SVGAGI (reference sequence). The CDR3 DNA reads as TGTGCCAGCAGTAAGGGACTAGCGGTTTATAATGAGCAGTTCTTC. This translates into CASSKGLAVYNEQFF.

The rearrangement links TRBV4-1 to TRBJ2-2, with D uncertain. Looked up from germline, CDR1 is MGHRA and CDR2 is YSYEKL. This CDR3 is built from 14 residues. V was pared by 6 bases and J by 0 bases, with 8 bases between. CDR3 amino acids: CASRHTSNTGELFF. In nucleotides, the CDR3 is TGCGCCAGCAGGCATACATCGAACACCGGGGAGCTGTTTTTT.

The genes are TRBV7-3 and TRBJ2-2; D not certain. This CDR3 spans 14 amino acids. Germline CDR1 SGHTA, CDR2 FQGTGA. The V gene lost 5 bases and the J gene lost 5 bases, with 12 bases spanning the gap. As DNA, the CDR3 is TGTGCCAGCAGCCCCTCCCGAGGAACCGGGGAGCTGTTTTTT. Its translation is CASSPSRGTGELFF.

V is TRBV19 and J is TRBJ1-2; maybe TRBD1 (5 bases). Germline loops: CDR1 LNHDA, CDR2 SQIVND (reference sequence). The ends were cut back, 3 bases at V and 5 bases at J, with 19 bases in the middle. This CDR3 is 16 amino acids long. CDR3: CASSIFGGSFGYGYTF. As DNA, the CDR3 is TGTGCCAGTAGTATCTTTGGGGGATCCTTTGGGTATGGCTACACCTTC.

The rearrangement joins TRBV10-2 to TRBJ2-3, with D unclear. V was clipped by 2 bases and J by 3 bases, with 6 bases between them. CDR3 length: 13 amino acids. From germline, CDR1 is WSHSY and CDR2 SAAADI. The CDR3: CASSEAYTDTQYF. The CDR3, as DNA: TGCGCCAGCAGTGAGGCTTATACAGATACGCAGTATTTT.

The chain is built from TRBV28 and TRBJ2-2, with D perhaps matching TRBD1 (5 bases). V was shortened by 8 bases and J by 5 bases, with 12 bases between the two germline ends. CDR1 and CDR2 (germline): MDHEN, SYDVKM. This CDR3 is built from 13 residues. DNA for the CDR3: TGTGCCAGCGGGCGGACATCAACCGGGGAGCTGTTTTTT. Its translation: CASGRTSTGELFF.

CDR3 sequence (DNA): TGTGCCATCAGTTACCAGAGGACTAGCGGGGGGAAGGAGACCCAGTACTTC. It translates to CAISYQRTSGGKETQYF. The J gene is TRBJ2-5, the V gene TRBV10-3, with 14 bases aligning to TRBD2. This CDR3 spans 17 amino acids. Germline CDR1 reads ENHRY; CDR2 reads SYGVKD. Unmatched junction bases numbered 10, after V lost 5 bases and J lost 5 bases.

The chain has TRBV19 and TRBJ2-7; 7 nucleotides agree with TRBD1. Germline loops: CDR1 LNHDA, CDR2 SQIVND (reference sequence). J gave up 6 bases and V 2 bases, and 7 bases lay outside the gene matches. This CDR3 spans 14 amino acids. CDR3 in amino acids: CASSIQGETGEQYF. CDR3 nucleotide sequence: TGTGCCAGTAGTATACAGGGGGAAACCGGCGAGCAGTACTTC.

The CDR3 coding sequence is TGTGCCAGCAGAGACGGGACAGCCTACAATGAGCAGTTCTTC. Translation: CASRDGTAYNEQFF. The chain has TRBV28 and TRBJ2-1; 7 bases align to TRBD1. The CDR3 loop spans 14 amino acids. Trimming removed 6 bases from V and 2 bases from J; junction bases left unmatched: 4. Per germline, CDR1 MDHEN and CDR2 SYDVKM.

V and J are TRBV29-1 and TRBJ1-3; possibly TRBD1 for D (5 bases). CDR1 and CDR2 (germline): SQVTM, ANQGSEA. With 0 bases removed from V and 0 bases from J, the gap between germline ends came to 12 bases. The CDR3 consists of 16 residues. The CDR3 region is CSVEDRWGPSGNTIYF. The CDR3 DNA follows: TGCAGCGTTGAAGATCGTTGGGGCCCCTCTGGAAACACCATATATTTT.

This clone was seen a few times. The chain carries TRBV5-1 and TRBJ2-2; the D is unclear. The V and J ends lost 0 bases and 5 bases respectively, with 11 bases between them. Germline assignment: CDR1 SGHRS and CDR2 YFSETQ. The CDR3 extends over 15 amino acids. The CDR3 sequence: CASSLDLPGTGELFF. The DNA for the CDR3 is TGCGCCAGCAGCTTGGATCTCCCAGGAACCGGGGAGCTGTTTTTT. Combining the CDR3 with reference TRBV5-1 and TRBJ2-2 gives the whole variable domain KAGVTQTPRYLIKTRGQQVTLSCSPISGHRSVSWYQQTPGQGLQFLFEYFSETQRNKGNFPGRFSGRQFSNSRSEMNVSTLELGDSALYLCASSLDLPGTGELFFGEGSRLTVL.

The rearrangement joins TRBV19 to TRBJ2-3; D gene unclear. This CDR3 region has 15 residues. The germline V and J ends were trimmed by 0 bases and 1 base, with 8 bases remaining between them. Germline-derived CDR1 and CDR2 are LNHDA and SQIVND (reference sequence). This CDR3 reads CASSIDRSRTDTQYF. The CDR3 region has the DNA TGTGCCAGTAGTATAGATCGGTCTCGCACAGATACGCAGTATTTT.

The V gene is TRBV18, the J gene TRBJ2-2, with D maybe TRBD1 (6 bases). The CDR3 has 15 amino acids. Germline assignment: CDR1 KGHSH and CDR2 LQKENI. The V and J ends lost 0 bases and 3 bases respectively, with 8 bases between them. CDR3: CASSPPDSYTGELFF. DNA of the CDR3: TGTGCCAGCTCACCACCGGACAGCTACACCGGGGAGCTGTTTTTT.

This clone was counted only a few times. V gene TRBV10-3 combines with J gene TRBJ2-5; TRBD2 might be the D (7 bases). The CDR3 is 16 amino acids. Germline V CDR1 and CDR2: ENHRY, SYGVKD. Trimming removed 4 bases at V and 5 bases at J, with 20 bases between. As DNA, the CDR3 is TGTGCCATCAGTGTTGGGAGTCGTGGGGGGGCGGAGACCCAGTACTTC. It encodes CAISVGSRGGAETQYF.

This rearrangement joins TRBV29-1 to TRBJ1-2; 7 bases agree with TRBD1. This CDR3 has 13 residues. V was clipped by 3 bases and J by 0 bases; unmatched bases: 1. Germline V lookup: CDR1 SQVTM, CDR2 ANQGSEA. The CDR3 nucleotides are TGCAGCGTTGAGACAGGGACTAACTATGGCTACACCTTC. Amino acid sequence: CSVETGTNYGYTF. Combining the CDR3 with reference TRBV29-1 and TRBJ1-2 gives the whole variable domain SAVISQKPSRDICQRGTSLTIQCQVDSQVTMMFWYRQQPGQSLTLIATANQGSEATYESGFVIDKFPISRPNLTFSTLTVSNMSPEDSSIYLCSVETGTNYGYTFGSGTRLTVV.

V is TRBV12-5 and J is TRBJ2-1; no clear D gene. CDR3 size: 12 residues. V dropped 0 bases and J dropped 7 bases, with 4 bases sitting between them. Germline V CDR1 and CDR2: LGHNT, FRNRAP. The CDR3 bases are TGTGCTAGTGGTTTGGTAGGGAATGAGCAGTTCTTC. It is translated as CASGLVGNEQFF.

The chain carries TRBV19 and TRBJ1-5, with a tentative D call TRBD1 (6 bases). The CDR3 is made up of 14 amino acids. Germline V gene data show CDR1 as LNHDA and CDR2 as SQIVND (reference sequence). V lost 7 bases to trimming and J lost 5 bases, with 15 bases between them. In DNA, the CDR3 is TGTGCCAGTAAACTTAAACAGGGTGATCAGCCCCAGCATTTT. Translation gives CASKLKQGDQPQHF.

The CDR3 region is CASSRSDRSNYGYTF. The DNA for the CDR3 is TGTGCCAGCTCACGGTCGGACAGGTCTAACTATGGCTACACCTTC. The chain links TRBV18 to TRBJ1-2; 7 positions match TRBD1. Germline V gene sequence: CDR1 KGHSH, CDR2 LQKENI. This CDR3 region has 15 residues. The V segment lost 4 bases and the J segment 0 bases; nucleotides outside the gene matches: 5.

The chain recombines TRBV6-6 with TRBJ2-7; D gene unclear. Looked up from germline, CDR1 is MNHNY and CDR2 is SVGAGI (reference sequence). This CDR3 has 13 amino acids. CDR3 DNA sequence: TGTGCCAGCAGTTTTTCCCTGAACCGGCTGTGGGACGTC. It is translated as CASSFSLNRLWDV.

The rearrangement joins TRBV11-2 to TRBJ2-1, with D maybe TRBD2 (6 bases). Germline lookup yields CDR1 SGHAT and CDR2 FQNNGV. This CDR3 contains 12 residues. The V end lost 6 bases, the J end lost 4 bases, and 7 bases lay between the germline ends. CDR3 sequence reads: CASSGGYNEQFF. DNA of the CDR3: TGTGCCAGCAGTGGGGGGTACAATGAGCAGTTCTTC.